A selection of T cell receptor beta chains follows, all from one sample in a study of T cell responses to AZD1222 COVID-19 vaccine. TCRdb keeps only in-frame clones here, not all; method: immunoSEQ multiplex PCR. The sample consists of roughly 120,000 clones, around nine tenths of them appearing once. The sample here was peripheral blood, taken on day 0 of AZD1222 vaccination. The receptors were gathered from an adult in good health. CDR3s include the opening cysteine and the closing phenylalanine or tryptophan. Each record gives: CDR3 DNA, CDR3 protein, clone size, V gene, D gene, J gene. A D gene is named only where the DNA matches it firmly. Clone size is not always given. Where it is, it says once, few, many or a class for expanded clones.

DNA: TGTGCCAGCAGCCAACCCGAATTGGGGGGCGGGGGGCCGGACATTCAGTACTTC
CDR3: CASSQPELGGGGPDIQYF
size: once
V: TRBV14
D: TRBD2
J: TRBJ2-4

DNA: TGTGCCAGCAGCGTCACTAGCCCGGGGCTCACAGATACGCAGTATTTT
CDR3: CASSVTSPGLTDTQYF
size: .
V: TRBV7-8
D: .
J: TRBJ2-3

DNA: TGTGCCAGCAGCCCCCGGACTAGGGTCGGGGAGCTGTTTTTT
CDR3: CASSPRTRVGELFF
size: .
V: TRBV3-1/TRBV3-2
D: TRBD2
J: TRBJ2-2

DNA: TGTGCCAGCAGCTCCGTAGCGGGAGCGGGGGAGCAGTTCTTC
CDR3: CASSSVAGAGEQFF
size: .
V: TRBV11-3
D: TRBD2
J: TRBJ2-1

DNA: TGTGCCAGCAGCTTGTCCGCGCTTACCTCTGGAAACACCATATATTTT
CDR3: CASSLSALTSGNTIYF
size: .
V: TRBV5-6
D: .
J: TRBJ1-3

DNA: TGTGCCAGCAGTCCAACAGCCTACTACGAGCAGTACTTC
CDR3: CASSPTAYYEQYF
size: .
V: TRBV6-5
D: .
J: TRBJ2-7

DNA: TGTGCCAGCAGTCAGGTTATGCAGCCCCAGCATTTT
CDR3: CASSQVMQPQHF
size: few
V: TRBV28
D: .
J: TRBJ1-5

DNA: TGTGCCACCAGTGATACCGGAAGTACCTACGAGCAGTACTTC
CDR3: CATSDTGSTYEQYF
size: .
V: TRBV24-1
D: .
J: TRBJ2-7

DNA: TGTGCCAGCAGCTTACTGCGGGAGTGGGGAGATACGCAGTATTTT
CDR3: CASSLLREWGDTQYF
size: .
V: TRBV7-2
D: TRBD2
J: TRBJ2-3

DNA: TGTGCCAGCACCCTACAGGGGGGGGATTCCGGGGAGCTGTTTTTT
CDR3: CASTLQGGDSGELFF
size: .
V: TRBV7-2
D: .
J: TRBJ2-2

DNA: TGCGCCAGCAGCTTGGCCCCACCGGGAGGGGGAAACGAGCAGTACTTC
CDR3: CASSLAPPGGGNEQYF
size: .
V: TRBV5-1
D: TRBD2
J: TRBJ2-7

DNA: TGTGCCAGCAGTCGACAGGGTTGGGATTCACCCCTCCACTTT
CDR3: CASSRQGWDSPLHF
size: few
V: TRBV27
D: TRBD1
J: TRBJ1-6

DNA: TGTGCCAGCAGCCTCCCCCCGGGACAGGGGGCCTACGAGCAGTACTTC
CDR3: CASSLPPGQGAYEQYF
size: once
V: TRBV28
D: TRBD1
J: TRBJ2-7

DNA: TGTGCCAGTAGTGCCACAGGGCCCCCCTCCTACGAGCAGTACTTC
CDR3: CASSATGPPSYEQYF
size: .
V: TRBV19
D: .
J: TRBJ2-7

DNA: TGTGCCAGCAGCCCAGGGACCCGACAGGGGTATAATTCACCCCTCCACTTT
CDR3: CASSPGTRQGYNSPLHF
size: .
V: TRBV5-6
D: TRBD1
J: TRBJ1-6

DNA: TGTGCCAGCAGTTACGTGGGGACAGGGTCTAATCAGCCCCAGCATTTT
CDR3: CASSYVGTGSNQPQHF
size: .
V: TRBV6-6
D: TRBD1
J: TRBJ1-5

DNA: TGTGCCTGGAGAGCCGCTATGCACACTGAAGCTTTCTTT
CDR3: CAWRAAMHTEAFF
size: .
V: TRBV30
D: .
J: TRBJ1-1

DNA: TGTGCCAGCAGCCAAGAGATCGTAGAAGTAGGACTAGCGGGGTTTGAGCAGTTCTTC
CDR3: CASSQEIVEVGLAGFEQFF
size: medium-sized
V: TRBV4-2
D: TRBD2
J: TRBJ2-1

DNA: TGTGCCAGCAGCAGCGTGACGAGCGGTCAAGAGACCCAGTACTTC
CDR3: CASSSVTSGQETQYF
size: .
V: TRBV21-1
D: .
J: TRBJ2-5

DNA: TGTGCCAGCAGTTACCGCGGGACCTCTAATGAAAAACTGTTTTTT
CDR3: CASSYRGTSNEKLFF
size: once
V: TRBV6-5
D: .
J: TRBJ1-4

DNA: TGTGCCAGCAGCCCAAGCCGCAGGGGTGGCTACACCTTC
CDR3: CASSPSRRGGYTF
size: few
V: TRBV3-1/TRBV3-2
D: .
J: TRBJ1-2

DNA: TGTGCCAGCAGCTTAAGCGGGAGGGCCAACAATGAGCAGTTCTTC
CDR3: CASSLSGRANNEQFF
size: .
V: TRBV7-3
D: TRBD2
J: TRBJ2-1

DNA: TGTGCCAGCTCACCATTGGACAGGGAAGGTTATGGCTACACCTTC
CDR3: CASSPLDREGYGYTF
size: .
V: TRBV18
D: TRBD1
J: TRBJ1-2

DNA: TGTGCCAGCAGAGCGGGGCAGGGGGGGGAAAAACTGTTTTTT
CDR3: CASRAGQGGEKLFF
size: .
V: TRBV6-4
D: TRBD1
J: TRBJ1-4

DNA: TGTGCCAGTACTGCAGGACTAGCGGGGTACACAGATACGCAGTATTTT
CDR3: CASTAGLAGYTDTQYF
size: once
V: TRBV19
D: TRBD2
J: TRBJ2-3

DNA: TGTGCCAGCAGTTCCCCCGGGCCCCGGGGCTACAATGAGCAGTTCTTC
CDR3: CASSSPGPRGYNEQFF
size: .
V: TRBV6-5
D: .
J: TRBJ2-1

DNA: TGTGCCAGTAGTATAATCCGGGTATCGAGCAATCAGCCCCAGCATTTT
CDR3: CASSIIRVSSNQPQHF
size: .
V: TRBV19
D: .
J: TRBJ1-5

DNA: TGTGCCACCAGTGAGCCAGGGGCCCTAATCTACGGCTACACCTTC
CDR3: CATSEPGALIYGYTF
size: .
V: TRBV24-1
D: .
J: TRBJ1-2

DNA: TGTGCCAGTAGTGGTGCTAGCGGGATAGGGAATGAGCAGTTCTTC
CDR3: CASSGASGIGNEQFF
size: .
V: TRBV19
D: TRBD2
J: TRBJ2-1

DNA: TGTGCCACCAGTGTGGGGAACCCGGGGATATGGGTCACTGAAGCTTTCTTT
CDR3: CATSVGNPGIWVTEAFF
size: .
V: TRBV24-1
D: .
J: TRBJ1-1

DNA: TGTGCCAGCAGCTGGGTCGATGGACCCACAGATACGCAGTATTTT
CDR3: CASSWVDGPTDTQYF
size: .
V: TRBV11-3
D: .
J: TRBJ2-3